Included here is one T cell receptor (beta chain) sequence, with context. Antigen unknown. This CDR3 spans 18 amino acids. Germline CDR1 is SEHNR and CDR2 is FQNEAQ (reference sequence). J gave up 10 bases and V 2 bases, and 19 bases lay outside the gene matches. This entry belongs to a study of cytomegalovirus exposure and HLA in healthy donors. The PCR contained 60 Vbeta and 13 Jbeta primers. Libraries were prepared by immunoSEQ multiplex PCR; TCRdb keeps only in-frame clonotypes and omits some of them. Among fewer than 200,000 clones listed, about 80% were seen once. The study's findings and limits: Some V segments could not be told apart, so they were left out, TRBV6-2 and TRBV6-3 among them.

The rearrangement links TRBV7-9 to TRBJ2-1, with 8 nucleotides matching TRBD2. What was sequenced was PBMCs. This receptor was identified in a boy between 5 and 17 years old in good health and CMV-seronegative. CDR3 loop: CASSLSRLQREFLGEQFF. The CDR3 nucleotides are TGTGCCAGCAGCTTATCACGACTGCAGCGGGAGTTTCTAGGCGAGCAGTTCTTC.